This T cell receptor (beta chain) is from a study of spatial heterogeneity in lung cancer. Across the study: The study consistently detected more beta-chain than alpha-chain sequences.

The time point denotes: sample taken at primary tumor resection. There were some 70 donors, all of them untreated patients with early-stage non-small cell lung cancer. Sequencing covered unsorted whole RNA taken from tumor, nontumor lung or frozen PBMC. Carried by each TCR cDNA molecule was a unique molecular identifier. TCRdb re-called the 5' RACE reads with MiXCR, one entry per CDR3 protein. The sample contains several thousand distinct CDR3 sequences, 3% to 4.5% of which appear only once. J lost 4 bases, V lost 3 bases, and 9 bases had no gene match. The CDR3 contains 16 residues. In this sample, this clonotype turned up many times. Its target is not known. Study observations and caveats: Tracking of tumor mutation counts was seen in expanded intratumoral alpha and beta TCR counts.

The sample in question was lung tumor tissue, obtained at surgery. This clonotype was sampled from a female donor with early-stage non-small cell lung cancer. The chain combines TRBV12-3 or TRBV12-4 with TRBJ1-2; 9 positions match TRBD1. CDR3 bases: TGTGCCAGCAGTTTGAGAGCCGGACAGGGGATCTATGGCTACACCTTC. Translation: CASSLRAGQGIYGYTF.